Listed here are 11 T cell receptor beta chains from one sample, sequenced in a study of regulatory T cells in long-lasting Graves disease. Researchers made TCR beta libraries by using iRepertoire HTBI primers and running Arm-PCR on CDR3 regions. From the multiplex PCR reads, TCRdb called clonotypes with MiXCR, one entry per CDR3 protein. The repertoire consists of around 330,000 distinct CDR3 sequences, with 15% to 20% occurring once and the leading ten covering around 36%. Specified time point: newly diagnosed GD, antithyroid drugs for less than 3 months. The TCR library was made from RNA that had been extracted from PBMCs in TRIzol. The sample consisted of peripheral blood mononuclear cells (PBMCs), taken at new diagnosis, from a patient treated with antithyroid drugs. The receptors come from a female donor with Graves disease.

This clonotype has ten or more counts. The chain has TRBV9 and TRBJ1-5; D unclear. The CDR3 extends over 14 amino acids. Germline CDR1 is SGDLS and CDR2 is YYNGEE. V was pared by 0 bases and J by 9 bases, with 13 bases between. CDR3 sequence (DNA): TGTGCCAGCAGCGTAGACCGTCAATCAGGGCCCCAGCATTTT. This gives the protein CASSVDRQSGPQHF.

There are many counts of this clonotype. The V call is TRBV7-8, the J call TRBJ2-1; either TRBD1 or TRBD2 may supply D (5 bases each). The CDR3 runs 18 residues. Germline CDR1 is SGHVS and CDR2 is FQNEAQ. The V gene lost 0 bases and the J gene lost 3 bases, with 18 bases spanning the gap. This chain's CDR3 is CASSLASQEAGIYNEQFF. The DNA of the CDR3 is TGTGCCAGCAGCTTAGCTTCACAGGAAGCCGGGATCTACAATGAGCAGTTCTTC.

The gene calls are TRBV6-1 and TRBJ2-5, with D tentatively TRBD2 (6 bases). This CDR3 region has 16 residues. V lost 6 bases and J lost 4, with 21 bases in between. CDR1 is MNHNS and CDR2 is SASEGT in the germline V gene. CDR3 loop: CASSRRGVAALETQYF. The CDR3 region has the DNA TGTGCCAGCAGCCGCCGGGGTGTAGCGGCCCTAGAGACCCAGTACTTC.

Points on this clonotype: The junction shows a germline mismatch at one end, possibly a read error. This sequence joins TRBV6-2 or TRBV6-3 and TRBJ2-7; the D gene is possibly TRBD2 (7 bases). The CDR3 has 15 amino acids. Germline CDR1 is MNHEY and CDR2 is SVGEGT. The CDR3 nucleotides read TGTGTCAGCAGTTACTCCCTGGGGAGGGGGAACGAGCAGTACTTC. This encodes CVSSYSLGRGNEQYF.

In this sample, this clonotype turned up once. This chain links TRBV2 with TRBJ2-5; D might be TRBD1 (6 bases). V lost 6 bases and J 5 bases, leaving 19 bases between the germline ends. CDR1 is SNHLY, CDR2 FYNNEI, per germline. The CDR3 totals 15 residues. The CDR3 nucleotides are TGTGCCAGCAGCCAACTGACAGGAGGTTTGGAGACCCAGTACTTC. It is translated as CASSQLTGGLETQYF.

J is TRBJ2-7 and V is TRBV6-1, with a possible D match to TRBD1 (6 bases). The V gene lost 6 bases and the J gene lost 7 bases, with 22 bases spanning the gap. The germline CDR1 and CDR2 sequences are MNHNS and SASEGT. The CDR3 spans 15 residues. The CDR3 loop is CASRNRAPGASEQYF. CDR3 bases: TGTGCCAGCAGAAACAGGGCCCCCGGTGCGTCGGAGCAGTACTTC.

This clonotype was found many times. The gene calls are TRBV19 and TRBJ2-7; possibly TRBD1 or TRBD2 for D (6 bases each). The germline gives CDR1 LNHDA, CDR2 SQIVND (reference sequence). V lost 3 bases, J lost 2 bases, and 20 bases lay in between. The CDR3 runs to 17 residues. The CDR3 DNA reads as TGTGCCAGTAGTATCTCTAGCGCCAGGAGGGGGACCTACGAGCAGTACTTC. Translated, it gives CASSISSARRGTYEQYF.

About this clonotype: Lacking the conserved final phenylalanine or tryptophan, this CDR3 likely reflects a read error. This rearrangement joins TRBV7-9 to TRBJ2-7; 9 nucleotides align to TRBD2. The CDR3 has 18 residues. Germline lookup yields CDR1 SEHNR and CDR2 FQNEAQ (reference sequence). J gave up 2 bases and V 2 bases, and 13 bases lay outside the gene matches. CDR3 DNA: TGTGCCAGCAGCTTAAGACTAGCGGACGCCCAGAGGACCTACGAGCAGTACCTC. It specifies CASSLRLADAQRTYEQYL.

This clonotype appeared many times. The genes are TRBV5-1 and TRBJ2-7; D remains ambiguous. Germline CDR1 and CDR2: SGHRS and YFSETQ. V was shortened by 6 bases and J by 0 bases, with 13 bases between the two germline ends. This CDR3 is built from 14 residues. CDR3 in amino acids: CASTADSTSYEQYF. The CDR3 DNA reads TGCGCCAGCACGGCTGATTCAACCTCCTACGAGCAGTACTTC. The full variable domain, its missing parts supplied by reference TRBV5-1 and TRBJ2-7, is KAGVTQTPRYLIKTRGQQVTLSCSPISGHRSVSWYQQTPGQGLQFLFEYFSETQRNKGNFPGRFSGRQFSNSRSEMNVSTLELGDSALYLCASTADSTSYEQYFGPGTRLTVT.

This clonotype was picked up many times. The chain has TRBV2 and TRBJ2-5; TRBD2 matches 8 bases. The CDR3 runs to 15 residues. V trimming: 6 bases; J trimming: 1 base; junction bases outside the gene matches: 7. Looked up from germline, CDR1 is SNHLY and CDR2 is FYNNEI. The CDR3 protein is CASSIRGGVQETQYF. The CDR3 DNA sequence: TGTGCCAGCAGCATACGGGGGGGGGTCCAAGAGACCCAGTACTTC.

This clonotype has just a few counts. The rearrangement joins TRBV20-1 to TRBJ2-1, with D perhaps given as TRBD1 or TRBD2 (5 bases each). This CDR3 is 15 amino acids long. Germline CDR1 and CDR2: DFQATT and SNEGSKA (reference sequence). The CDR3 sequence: CSTTPGTRRANEQFF. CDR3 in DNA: TGCAGCACAACCCCCGGGACCCGCCGGGCCAATGAGCAGTTCTTC.